Following are 19 T cell receptor beta chains from one sample sequenced in a study of regulatory T cells in long-lasting Graves disease. Described time point: newly diagnosed GD, antithyroid drugs for less than 3 months. From PBMCs, RNA was extracted and then used to make the TCR library. TCR beta libraries were built with iRepertoire HTBI primers and Arm-PCR of CDR3 regions. TCRdb reanalysed the multiplex PCR reads using MiXCR and keeps one entry per CDR3 protein. The table has about 540,000 distinct CDR3 sequences, 13% seen once. This sample was also put to use in a study of T cells in Graves' hyperthyroidism and ophthalmopathy.

The sample here was peripheral blood mononuclear cells (PBMCs), taken at new diagnosis, from a patient treated with antithyroid drugs. These receptor sequences come from a man aged 25-40 years with Graves disease.

This sequence joins TRBV18 and TRBJ1-3; D is ambiguous. V was shortened by 6 bases and J by 0 bases, with 15 bases between the two germline ends. CDR3 length: 16 amino acids. Germline V gives CDR1 KGHSH, CDR2 LQKENI. This CDR3 is CASSRLAPNSGNTIYF. CDR3 DNA: TGTGCCAGCTCCCGCCTAGCTCCTAACTCTGGAAACACCATATATTTT. The entire variable domain, with the rest obtained from reference TRBV18 and TRBJ1-3, is as follows: NAGVMQNPRHLVRRRGQEARLRCSPMKGHSHVYWYRQLPEEGLKFMVYLQKENIIDESGMPKERFSAEFPKEGPSILRIQQVVRGDSAAYFCASSRLAPNSGNTIYFGEGSWLTVV.

This clonotype was observed at least ten times. The J gene is TRBJ1-1, the V gene TRBV30; tentative D call: TRBD1 (5 bases). V lost 8 bases, J lost 4 bases, and 11 bases lay in between. The CDR3 loop spans 11 amino acids. The germline CDR1 and CDR2 sequences are GTSNPN and SVGIG (reference sequence). The CDR3 is CAVYRFTEAFF. The CDR3 DNA sequence: TGTGCCGTCTACAGGTTCACTGAAGCTTTCTTT.

This chain joins TRBV2 and TRBJ2-3; 10 bases align to TRBD2. Per the germline V gene, CDR1 is SNHLY and CDR2 is FYNNEI. Trimming at V came to 6 bases and at J to 2 bases, leaving 5 bases not matched to a gene. The CDR3 is 15 amino acids. CDR3 DNA: TGTGCCAGCAGAGCCGGGACTAGCGACACAGATACGCAGTATTTT. This gives the protein CASRAGTSDTDTQYF.

In this sample, this clonotype turned up many times. This chain joins TRBV5-1 and TRBJ2-1; 9 bases agree with TRBD1. Per germline, CDR1 SGHRS and CDR2 YFSETQ. J was trimmed by 6 bases and V by 2 bases; bases with no gene match: 3. The CDR3 is 14 amino acids. The CDR3 coding sequence is TGCGCCAGCAGCTTTGGGACAGGGAGCAATGAGCAGTTCTTC. Encoded protein: CASSFGTGSNEQFF.

The gene calls are TRBV20-1 and TRBJ2-3; 10 bases are shared with TRBD2. Germline lookup yields CDR1 DFQATT and CDR2 SNEGSKA (reference sequence). With 4 bases clipped from V and 5 bases from J, the junction kept 3 bases outside the gene matches. The CDR3 length is 13 residues. The CDR3 spells CSAKRLAGDTQYF. The CDR3 bases are TGCAGTGCTAAGAGACTAGCGGGAGATACGCAGTATTTT.

This clonotype was counted at least ten times. This chain links TRBV12-5 with TRBJ2-5; maybe TRBD2 (6 bases). The CDR3 totals 13 residues. The V end was cut by 6 bases, the J end by 5 bases, with 13 bases between. Per germline, CDR1 LGHNT and CDR2 FRNRAP. Here the CDR3 DNA reads TGTGCTAGTGGCCGCGGGGTCGTGGAGACCCAGTACTTC. As protein: CASGRGVVETQYF. Supplemented by reference TRBV12-5 and TRBJ2-5, the full variable domain reads DARVTQTPRHKVTEMGQEVTMRCQPILGHNTVFWYRQTMMQGLELLAYFRNRAPLDDSGMPKDRFSAEMPDATLATLKIQPSEPRDSAVYFCASGRGVVETQYFGPGTRLLVL.

V is TRBV5-5 and J is TRBJ2-4; no reliable D call. Germline-derived CDR1 and CDR2 are SGHKS and YYEKEE (reference sequence). The CDR3 contains 13 residues. Trimming left V 2 bases short and J 10 bases short, with 13 bases between. The CDR3, as DNA: TGTGCCAGCAGCTTTTCGTACTACCCAATTCAGTACTTC. Amino acid sequence: CASSFSYYPIQYF.

This clonotype showed up many times. This sequence joins TRBV24-1 and TRBJ2-2, with TRBD1 matching 8 bases. The germline V gene encodes CDR1 KGHDR and CDR2 SFDVKD. V lost 4 bases, J lost 5 bases, and 8 bases stayed unmatched. The CDR3 extends over 16 amino acids. CDR3 coding DNA: TGTGCCACCAGTGAACAGGACAGGGCTGGAACCGGGGAGCTGTTTTTT. Protein sequence: CATSEQDRAGTGELFF.

Notes on this clonotype: Possible read error: a much larger clone is one base away. The V gene is TRBV24-1, the J gene TRBJ2-1; unclear D gene. The CDR3 extends over 16 amino acids. Between the trimmed V and J ends, which lost 4 bases and 3 bases, there was a span of 15 bases. Looked up from germline, CDR1 is KGHDR and CDR2 is SFDVKD. The CDR3 DNA reads as TGTGCCACCAGTGACCAACGGGCTGCCTACTACAATGAGCAGTTCTTC. It translates to CATSDQRAAYYNEQFF.

This clonotype was seen ten or more times. The chain uses TRBV5-1 and TRBJ2-7; 11 positions match TRBD1. The CDR3 spans 14 residues. V lost 4 bases to trimming and J lost 5 bases; unmatched junction nucleotides: 5. The germline V gene encodes CDR1 SGHRS and CDR2 YFSETQ. Here the CDR3 reads CASSQGQGADEQYF. In nucleotides, the CDR3 is TGCGCCAGCAGCCAAGGACAGGGGGCGGACGAGCAGTACTTC.

The J gene is TRBJ1-2, the V gene TRBV20-1; D gene ambiguous. Germline V gives CDR1 DFQATT, CDR2 SNEGSKA (reference sequence). Trimming left V 0 bases short and J 7 bases short, with 12 bases between. CDR3 length: 13 amino acids. CDR3 sequence (DNA): TGCAGTGCTAGAGATCTAGACGGGATTGGCTACACCTTC. Translating gives CSARDLDGIGYTF.

V usage is TRBV28 and J usage is TRBJ2-3, with 14 positions matching TRBD2. The ends lost 4 bases at V and 8 bases at J; junction bases unmatched: 2. The CDR3 extends over 14 amino acids. Germline V gene lookup returns CDR1 MDHEN and CDR2 SYDVKM. The CDR3 DNA reads as TGTGCCAGCAGTTCAGGACTAGCGGGAGGTACGCAGTATTTT. Translating gives CASSSGLAGGTQYF.

The chain couples TRBV29-1 to TRBJ1-2, with 9 bases fitting TRBD1. After removal of 6 bases from V and 2 bases from J, the junction contained 7 bases not matched to a gene. This CDR3 comprises 14 residues. The V gene's germline CDR1 is SQVTM and CDR2 ANQGSEA. The CDR3 sequence: CSVPTGGINYGYTF. The CDR3 bases are TGCAGCGTCCCGACAGGGGGGATCAACTATGGCTACACCTTC.

In this sample, this clonotype turned up a few times. The J gene is TRBJ2-7, the V gene TRBV27; D is unresolved. The germline V and J ends were trimmed by 6 bases and 2 bases, with 20 bases remaining between them. Per the germline V gene, CDR1 is MNHEY and CDR2 is SMNVEV (reference sequence). There are 16 residues in the CDR3. CDR3 loop: CASSRILGNPPYEQYF. CDR3 sequence (DNA): TGTGCCAGCAGCCGCATCTTGGGTAATCCCCCCTACGAGCAGTACTTC.

The table lists this clonotype with many counts. V gene TRBV7-2 combines with J gene TRBJ2-7; 7 bases agree with TRBD1. Germline loops: CDR1 SGHTA, CDR2 FQGNSA. V was pared by 4 bases and J by 6 bases, with 6 bases of the junction left unmatched. CDR3 length: 13 amino acids. CDR3 amino acids: CASSWDRTGEQYF. The CDR3 DNA reads as TGTGCCAGCAGCTGGGACAGAACGGGCGAGCAGTACTTC.

This clonotype was found many times. The genes are TRBV30 and TRBJ2-1, with a tentative D call TRBD2 (6 bases). V lost 5 bases and J 0 bases, leaving 17 bases between the germline ends. The CDR3 is 16 residues long. Germline CDR1 is GTSNPN and CDR2 is SVGIG (reference sequence). The DNA of the CDR3 is TGTGCCTGGGGGCGGGGAAAAACAAGCTCCTACAATGAGCAGTTCTTC. It yields the protein CAWGRGKTSSYNEQFF.

This clonotype came up a few times. The junction departs from germline at one end; a sequencing error may be responsible. The rearrangement joins TRBV7-9 to TRBJ2-7; D gene uncertain. The CDR3 length is 13 residues. The germline gives CDR1 SEHNR, CDR2 FQNEAQ (reference sequence). The CDR3 here is CASSTYRAHELYF. CDR3 in DNA: TGTGCCAGCAGCACCTACCGGGCCCACGAGCTGTACTTC.

In this sample, this clonotype turned up a few times. An end of the junction does not agree with germline; a read error may underlie this. This chain joins TRBV5-1 and TRBJ2-3, with D perhaps matching TRBD1 (5 bases). CDR1 and CDR2 from the germline V gene are SGHRS and YFSETQ. CDR3 size: 13 residues. CDR3 sequence reads: CASSLGIQGNPHF. The CDR3 DNA is TGCGCCAGCAGCTTGGGGATTCAGGGAAACCCCCATTTT.

The V and J genes are TRBV4-2 and TRBJ1-1, with D perhaps TRBD1 (5 bases). This CDR3 region has 15 residues. V dropped 1 base and J dropped 4 bases, with 13 bases sitting between them. Germline V gene sequence: CDR1 LGHNA, CDR2 YNFKEQ. CDR3 in DNA: TGTGCCAGCAGCCAAGGGCCTTCAGGGATCACTGAAGCTTTCTTT. It yields the protein CASSQGPSGITEAFF.